The 22 T cell receptor beta chains given below trace back to one sample, sequenced in a study of cytomegalovirus exposure and HLA in healthy donors (dated by TCRdb to 2017 to 2019). Library preparation employed the immunoSEQ multiplex PCR assay. The multiplex PCR relied on a mix of 60 forward primers for TCR Vbeta segments and 13 reverse primers for TCR Jbeta segments. The table comes from immuneACCESS by way of TCRdb, which keeps in-frame sequences with V and J called. Part of the clones is missing from these tables; in studies checked, under half for an unresolved V gene and the rest for unknown reasons. The sample table records 90,000 to 130,000 clones; 79% of these occur just once. Clones ranked in the top ten supply 2.5% to 3.5% of the sample. Specimen: PBMCs. All receptors derive from a woman between 18 and 30 years old in good health and CMV-seropositive.

The CDR3: CASSLERGSSYNEQFF. CDR3 coding DNA: TGCGCCAGCAGCTTGGAACGGGGAAGCTCCTACAATGAGCAGTTCTTC. This chain joins TRBV5-1 and TRBJ2-1; D might be TRBD2 (5 bases). V was clipped by 0 bases and J by 0 bases, with 10 bases between them. This CDR3 has 16 residues. Germline V gives CDR1 SGHRS, CDR2 YFSETQ.

The J gene is TRBJ1-5, the V gene TRBV19; 7 positions match TRBD1. Germline V lookup: CDR1 LNHDA, CDR2 SQIVND (reference sequence). V lost 3 bases to trimming and J lost 6 bases; unmatched junction nucleotides: 14. The CDR3 runs 17 residues. This chain's CDR3 is CASSMIPRQGRAQPQHF. The CDR3 nucleotides read TGTGCCAGTAGTATGATCCCTCGACAGGGACGGGCTCAGCCCCAGCATTTT.

The rearrangement uses TRBV27 and TRBJ2-7; weak D call: TRBD2 (6 bases). CDR3 size: 15 residues. V dropped 6 bases and J dropped 0 bases, with 15 bases sitting between them. Germline V gene lookup returns CDR1 MNHEY and CDR2 SMNVEV (reference sequence). The chain's CDR3 is CASRMVAGSSYEQYF. CDR3 sequence (DNA): TGTGCCAGCAGAATGGTTGCGGGAAGCTCCTACGAGCAGTACTTC.

The chain recombines TRBV6-5 with TRBJ2-3; 9 nucleotides match TRBD2. The V segment lost 5 bases and the J segment 1 base; nucleotides outside the gene matches: 1. Germline CDR1 reads MNHEY; CDR2 reads SVGAGI. There are 14 residues in the CDR3. The CDR3 DNA reads as TGTGCCAGCAGTAGGACTAGCGGCACAGATACGCAGTATTTT. Amino acid sequence: CASSRTSGTDTQYF.

The J gene is TRBJ2-7, the V gene TRBV7-9; no clear D gene. The CDR3 consists of 13 residues. V lost 5 bases to trimming and J lost 3 bases, with 11 bases between them. In germline, CDR1 is SEHNR, CDR2 FQNEAQ (reference sequence). CDR3 residues: CASSTVKSYEQYF. The CDR3 nucleotides read TGTGCCAGCAGCACGGTGAAGAGCTACGAGCAGTACTTC.

The chain links TRBV7-9 to TRBJ2-5; possible D gene TRBD2, 6 bases. This CDR3 region has 14 residues. The V and J ends lost 5 bases and 5 bases respectively, with 15 bases between them. Germline CDR1 and CDR2: SEHNR and FQNEAQ (reference sequence). The CDR3 nucleotides read TGTGCCAGCAGCCCGGGGGAGTCTGGGGAGACCCAGTACTTC. It codes for CASSPGESGETQYF.

V usage is TRBV28 and J usage is TRBJ2-1; no reliable D call. Germline CDR1 reads MDHEN; CDR2 reads SYDVKM. Trimming took off 5 bases at V and 7 bases at J, with 12 bases between the two ends. The CDR3 extends over 13 amino acids. The DNA of the CDR3 is TGTGCCAGCAGTGGTCCCCCAGTGAATGAGCAGTTCTTC. Its protein product is CASSGPPVNEQFF.

The chain combines TRBV18 with TRBJ1-1, with TRBD1 identical over 7 bases. The V gene's germline CDR1 is KGHSH and CDR2 LQKENI. The CDR3 loop spans 14 amino acids. V lost 0 bases, J lost 8 bases, and 6 bases stayed unmatched. CDR3 coding DNA: TGTGCCAGCTCACCACCCTATGGACAGGTAGAAGCTTTCTTT. Translated, it gives CASSPPYGQVEAFF.

This clone was counted a few times. V is TRBV5-1 and J is TRBJ2-7; perhaps TRBD2 as D (6 bases). The CDR3 length is 14 residues. The V and J ends lost 5 bases and 0 bases respectively, with 12 bases between them. Germline-derived CDR1 and CDR2 are SGHRS and YFSETQ. CDR3: CASRELAVSYEQYF. The CDR3 bases are TGCGCCAGCAGGGAACTAGCAGTCTCCTACGAGCAGTACTTC.

The chain couples TRBV5-1 to TRBJ2-5; 14 bases line up with TRBD2. V dropped 4 bases and J dropped 1; count of bases not matched to a gene: 3. Germline CDR1 and CDR2: SGHRS and YFSETQ. This CDR3 has 16 amino acids. CDR3 region: CASSPTSGRAQETQYF. CDR3 nucleotides: TGCGCCAGCAGCCCGACTAGCGGGAGGGCCCAAGAGACCCAGTACTTC. Using reference TRBV5-1 and TRBJ2-5 for the parts outside the CDR3, the full variable domain is KAGVTQTPRYLIKTRGQQVTLSCSPISGHRSVSWYQQTPGQGLQFLFEYFSETQRNKGNFPGRFSGRQFSNSRSEMNVSTLELGDSALYLCASSPTSGRAQETQYFGPGTRLLVL.

The rearrangement uses TRBV10-3 and TRBJ1-1; D gene unclear. Germline CDR1 ENHRY, CDR2 SYGVKD. This CDR3 contains 15 residues. V dropped 0 bases and J dropped 0 bases, with 8 bases sitting between them. In nucleotides, the CDR3 is TGTGCCATCAGTGAGTCGATCTCAGTGAACACTGAAGCTTTCTTT. Translated, it gives CAISESISVNTEAFF.

The genes are TRBV5-1 and TRBJ1-1; D remains ambiguous. The germline V gene encodes CDR1 SGHRS and CDR2 YFSETQ. CDR3 length: 18 amino acids. With 4 bases removed from V and 0 bases from J, the gap between germline ends came to 22 bases. CDR3 sequence (DNA): TGCGCCAGCAGCCCCCTTCGAGTTTCCTCCTTTATGAACACTGAAGCTTTCTTT. As protein: CASSPLRVSSFMNTEAFF.

This clone was found once. The chain carries TRBV18 and TRBJ1-3; D uncertain. Trimming left V 2 bases short and J 4 bases short, with 15 bases between. Germline V gene sequence: CDR1 KGHSH, CDR2 LQKENI. CDR3 length: 16 residues. The CDR3 is CASSPKATTGGNTIYF. The CDR3 DNA reads as TGTGCCAGCTCACCAAAGGCGACAACTGGGGGAAACACCATATATTTT.

The rearrangement joins TRBV10-1 to TRBJ2-3; 9 bases agree with TRBD1. The CDR3 runs 13 residues. V lost 0 bases to trimming and J lost 9 bases; unmatched junction nucleotides: 1. Germline-derived CDR1 and CDR2 are WNHNN and SYGVQD (reference sequence). The CDR3 coding sequence is TGCGCCAGCAGTGAGTCTGGACAGGGGACGCAGTATTTT. Protein product: CASSESGQGTQYF.

The chain has TRBV19 and TRBJ2-7; 10 bases map to TRBD1. J gave up 7 bases and V 5 bases, and 11 bases lay outside the gene matches. CDR1 is LNHDA and CDR2 is SQIVND in the germline V gene (reference sequence). This CDR3 is built from 15 residues. CDR3 coding DNA: TGTGCCAGTAGTTCGCGGACAGGGGGACGCGGGGAGCAGTACTTC. Translated: CASSSRTGGRGEQYF. Complete variable domain (other parts from reference TRBV19 and TRBJ2-7): DGGITQSPKYLFRKEGQNVTLSCEQNLNHDAMYWYRQDPGQGLRLIYYSQIVNDFQKGDIAEGYSVSREKKESFPLTVTSAQKNPTAFYLCASSSRTGGRGEQYFGPGTRLTVT.

The chain combines TRBV6-5 with TRBJ1-1; D gene unclear. Germline V gene sequence: CDR1 MNHEY, CDR2 SVGAGI. The CDR3 totals 15 residues. V was trimmed by 5 bases and J by 1 base, leaving 14 bases between them. Here the CDR3 DNA reads TGTGCCAGCAGTCCCGTCGTGGGAGGGAACACTGAAGCTTTCTTT. Its translation: CASSPVVGGNTEAFF.

The V gene is TRBV5-1, the J gene TRBJ1-1, with D unclear. This CDR3 is built from 13 residues. Germline V CDR1 and CDR2: SGHRS, YFSETQ. V dropped 1 base and J dropped 1 base, with 5 bases sitting between them. This chain's CDR3 is CASSLSENTEAFF. CDR3 DNA sequence: TGCGCCAGCAGCTTGAGCGAGAACACTGAAGCTTTCTTT.

There are a few counts of this clone. The chain links TRBV6-1 to TRBJ1-5, with a tentative D call TRBD1 (5 bases). The V gene's germline CDR1 is MNHNS and CDR2 SASEGT. V was clipped by 6 bases and J by 6 bases, with 15 bases between them. CDR3 length equals 14 residues. CDR3 coding DNA: TGTGCCAGCAGCCCAGACAGCCATCGTCAGCCCCAGCATTTT. It specifies CASSPDSHRQPQHF.

This chain joins TRBV4-1 and TRBJ2-1; 11 bases align to TRBD2. Trimming took 2 bases from V and 7 from J; bases not matched to a gene: 10. CDR1 MGHRA and CDR2 YSYEKL come from the germline V gene. This CDR3 has 17 residues. The CDR3 reads CASSQPYPGLAENEQFF. The CDR3 bases are TGCGCCAGCAGCCAACCTTACCCGGGACTAGCGGAAAATGAGCAGTTCTTC.

This clone appeared a few times. V is TRBV19 and J is TRBJ2-2, with 9 bases aligning to TRBD1. The CDR3 spans 14 residues. V lost 8 bases and J lost 4; bases outside the gene matches: 5. Germline lookup yields CDR1 LNHDA and CDR2 SQIVND (reference sequence). The CDR3 bases are TGTGCCAGTCGCCGGGACAGGGCCACCGGGGAGCTGTTTTTT. Protein: CASRRDRATGELFF.

This chain joins TRBV6-4 and TRBJ2-2; 9 bases align to TRBD2. J was trimmed by 4 bases and V by 2 bases; bases with no gene match: 8. Per the germline V gene, CDR1 is MRHNA and CDR2 is SNTAGT. The CDR3 loop spans 17 amino acids. CDR3: CASSDDGTSLSTGELFF. The CDR3 DNA sequence: TGTGCCAGCAGTGACGATGGGACTAGCCTTTCCACCGGGGAGCTGTTTTTT.

This sequence joins TRBV10-3 and TRBJ1-5, with D possibly TRBD1 on 6 matching bases. Trimming removed 2 bases at V and 0 bases at J, with 11 bases between. The CDR3 extends over 16 amino acids. Germline V gene data show CDR1 as ENHRY and CDR2 as SYGVKD. CDR3 DNA sequence: TGTGCCATCAGTGAGGGGGGCGCGGATAGCAATCAGCCCCAGCATTTT. This gives the protein CAISEGGADSNQPQHF.